This TCR beta chain was obtained from a study of T cell responses to AZD1222 COVID-19 vaccine. TCRdb's table, derived via immunoSEQ multiplex PCR, lists solely in-frame clones and lacks some. The table lists fewer than 110,000 clones, about 90% of them singletons, with 4.8% in the top ten. The CDR3 contains 17 residues. After removal of 1 base from V and 4 bases from J, the junction contained 11 bases not matched to a gene. Germline loops: CDR1 MGHRA, CDR2 YSYEKL. J is TRBJ2-3 and V is TRBV4-1; 7 positions match TRBD1. The sequence came from an adult in good health. The input for sequencing was peripheral blood, taken on day 0 of AZD1222 vaccination. CDR3 protein: CASSQAQGMGMADTQYF. The DNA for the CDR3 is TGCGCCAGCAGCCAAGCACAGGGGATGGGTATGGCAGATACGCAGTATTTT.